The 20 T cell receptor beta chains presented below share a single source sample, sequenced in a study of neurological immune-mediated disorders (dated by TCRdb to 2018 to 2020). Libraries were built with 5' RACE. The sequencer was an Illumina HiSeq 2500. Starting from the raw public reads, TCRdb applied fastp trimming at Q25, assembled clones with MiXCR and retained in-frame beta chains. Duplicate CDR3 protein sequences are folded into a single record with the most common DNA and genes. The sample yields some 60,000 distinct CDR3 sequences; under 5.5% were counted once. The leading ten clones occupy 3% to 4% of the sample. Material: PBMCs. The source is a woman aged 45-65 years with multiple sclerosis.

This clonotype occurred many times. The rearrangement uses TRBV6-5 and TRBJ2-7; D is undetermined. V lost 6 bases, J lost 2 bases, and 14 bases lay in between. CDR3 length equals 14 residues. Germline V gene sequence: CDR1 MNHEY, CDR2 SVGAGI. CDR3 residues: CASRPEAAAYEQYV. The CDR3 nucleotides are TGTGCCAGCAGGCCGGAAGCAGCCGCCTACGAGCAGTACGTC.

The rearrangement links TRBV12-3 or TRBV12-4 to TRBJ1-5; D call uncertain. The length of the CDR3 is 13 residues. V was clipped by 8 bases and J by 1 base, with 9 bases between them. CDR3 coding DNA: TGTGCCAGCCGGGTCGGGAGCAATCAGCCCCAGCATTTT. Its protein product is CASRVGSNQPQHF.

Comment on this clonotype: With a much larger clone just one base away, this may be a read error. V usage is TRBV7-3 and J usage is TRBJ2-1; possibly TRBD1 for D (5 bases). CDR1 and CDR2 (germline): SGHTA, FQGTGA. The V end lost 2 bases, the J end lost 1 base, and 12 bases lay between the germline ends. This CDR3 region has 16 residues. The CDR3 DNA reads TGTGCCAGCAGCTTATTGGGGCAGAGATCCTACAATGAGCAGTTCTTC. Translated, it gives CASSLLGQRSYNEQFF.

Many counts were recorded for this clonotype. The J gene is TRBJ1-1, the V gene TRBV10-2; 10 positions match TRBD1. This CDR3 has 15 residues. V trimming: 5 bases; J trimming: 5 bases; junction bases outside the gene matches: 8. Germline V gives CDR1 WSHSY, CDR2 SAAADI. The CDR3: CASSKRPGQGTEAFF. CDR3 DNA: TGCGCCAGCAGTAAGCGTCCGGGACAGGGGACTGAAGCTTTCTTT.

At least ten counts were recorded for this clonotype. The rearrangement links TRBV9 to TRBJ2-5, with D possibly TRBD2 on 6 matching bases. V lost 2 bases, J lost 4 bases, and 12 bases lay in between. Germline CDR1 SGDLS, CDR2 YYNGEE. This CDR3 spans 14 amino acids. CDR3 sequence reads: CASSVFDGGETQYF. In DNA, the CDR3 is TGTGCCAGCAGCGTTTTTGACGGGGGAGAGACCCAGTACTTC.

In its sample, this clonotype was seen many times. The chain has TRBV6-2 or TRBV6-3 and TRBJ2-7; TRBD1 is a possible D gene (5 bases). The CDR3 spans 14 residues. Trimming pared 0 bases from V and 2 bases from J, leaving 8 bases between. Germline V gene lookup returns CDR1 MNHEY and CDR2 SVGEGT. CDR3 sequence: CASSYSQATYEQYV. The CDR3, as DNA: TGTGCCAGCAGTTACTCACAGGCTACCTACGAGCAGTACGTC.

The chain recombines TRBV7-2 with TRBJ2-5; D not resolved. Looked up from germline, CDR1 is SGHTA and CDR2 is FQGNSA. V dropped 1 base and J dropped 6 bases, with 9 bases sitting between them. There are 13 residues in the CDR3. The CDR3 is CASSLDSVKTQYF. CDR3 bases: TGTGCCAGCAGCTTAGATTCCGTCAAGACCCAGTACTTC. Combining the CDR3 with reference TRBV7-2 and TRBJ2-5 gives the whole variable domain GAGVSQSPSNKVTEKGKDVELRCDPISGHTALYWYRQSLGQGLEFLIYFQGNSAPDKSGLPSDRFSAERTGGSVSTLTIQRTQQEDSAVYLCASSLDSVKTQYFGPGTRLLVL.

This clonotype was observed many times. The chain has TRBV7-2 and TRBJ2-3, with 8 bases matching TRBD2. The germline CDR1 and CDR2 sequences are SGHTA and FQGNSA. This CDR3 contains 16 residues. V lost 7 bases and J lost 4; bases outside the gene matches: 13. The CDR3 coding sequence is TGTGCCAGCACCCCCCGACGGGGGGGCCGCTCAGATACGCAGTATTTT. Amino acid sequence: CASTPRRGGRSDTQYF.

This clonotype was observed at least ten times. J is TRBJ2-7 and V is TRBV6-2 or TRBV6-3; D not resolved. Germline values: CDR1 MNHEY, CDR2 SVGEGT. V lost 8 bases and J 2 bases, leaving 10 bases between the germline ends. The CDR3 runs to 12 residues. In nucleotides, the CDR3 is TGTGCCAGCGGGCCGCAAGCCTACGAGCAGTACTTC. Translation gives CASGPQAYEQYF.

This clonotype was recorded at least ten times. The J gene is TRBJ1-1, the V gene TRBV5-1, with D perhaps TRBD1 (5 bases). The V end lost 4 bases, the J end lost 0 bases, and 16 bases lay between the germline ends. The germline CDR1 and CDR2 sequences are SGHRS and YFSETQ. The CDR3 is made up of 16 amino acids. In DNA, the CDR3 is TGCGCCAGCAGCCCCGGGACGGTACAAATGAACACTGAAGCTTTCTTT. Its protein product is CASSPGTVQMNTEAFF.

This clonotype was detected ten times or more. The chain carries TRBV20-1 and TRBJ1-3; D gene unclear. This CDR3 has 15 amino acids. CDR1 DFQATT and CDR2 SNEGSKA come from the germline V gene (reference sequence). Trimming took 1 base from V and 2 from J, leaving 12 bases between them. In DNA, the CDR3 is TGCAGTGCTAGAGTCGCCTCCATAGCTGGAAACACCATATATTTT. Translation: CSARVASIAGNTIYF.

There are many counts of this clonotype. The V call is TRBV12-3 or TRBV12-4, the J call TRBJ2-2; tentative D call: TRBD2 (5 bases). This CDR3 has 14 residues. V lost 7 bases, J lost 0 bases, and 9 bases lay in between. The CDR3 coding sequence is TGTGCCAGCACCCCGCGGGCGAACACCGGGGAGCTGTTTTTT. This translates into CASTPRANTGELFF.

This clonotype showed up many times. The rearrangement uses TRBV6-6 and TRBJ2-1, with D perhaps matching TRBD1 or TRBD2 (5 bases each). V was trimmed by 5 bases and J by 10 bases, leaving 12 bases between them. The CDR3 has 12 residues. CDR1 is MNHNY, CDR2 SVGAGI, per germline (reference sequence). Here the CDR3 DNA reads TGTGCCAGCAGTCCGAGGGGCAAGGAGCAGTTCTTC. Its translation is CASSPRGKEQFF.

On this clonotype itself: This may come from a read error, since a much larger clone is one base off. The V and J genes are TRBV5-1 and TRBJ2-5, with unresolved D. Trimming cost V 4 bases and J 2 bases, with 12 bases left between them. This CDR3 comprises 14 residues. Germline lookup yields CDR1 SGHRS and CDR2 YFSETQ. In DNA, the CDR3 is TGCGCCAGCAGCCCGAAGGGTACTCAAGAGACCCAGTACTTC. It translates to CASSPKGTQETQYF.

There are many counts of this clonotype. The J gene is TRBJ1-1, the V gene TRBV5-1; D is perhaps TRBD1 (6 bases). Trimming shortened V by 3 bases and J by 2 bases, and 11 bases separated the two germline ends. The CDR3 runs 14 residues. CDR1 is SGHRS and CDR2 is YFSETQ in the germline V gene. The CDR3 DNA sequence: TGCGCCAGCAGCTACAGGACAGACAACACTGAAGCTTTCTTT. As protein: CASSYRTDNTEAFF.

This clonotype was detected ten times or more. The genes are TRBV11-2 and TRBJ2-7; no firm D call. In germline, CDR1 is SGHAT, CDR2 FQNNGV. V was clipped by 2 bases and J by 3 bases, with 14 bases between them. This CDR3 has 15 amino acids. CDR3 nucleotides: TGTGCCAGCAGCTTATGGGCAGGCCTTGACTACGAGCAGTACTTC. This encodes CASSLWAGLDYEQYF. The complete variable domain, with remaining parts taken from reference TRBV11-2 and TRBJ2-7, reads EAGVAQSPRYKIIEKRQSVAFWCNPISGHATLYWYQQILGQGPKLLIQFQNNGVVDDSQLPKDRFSAERLKGVDSTLKIQPAKLEDSAVYLCASSLWAGLDYEQYFGPGTRLTVT.

By share, this clonotype counts as medium-sized. V usage is TRBV4-1 and J usage is TRBJ2-1; the match to TRBD1 covers 7 bases. The junction had 12 bases not matched to a gene; V was cut back by 5 bases and J by 2 bases. Germline CDR1 is MGHRA and CDR2 is YSYEKL. The CDR3 is 17 residues long. This CDR3 reads CASSNDRAPRPYNEQFF. The DNA for the CDR3 is TGCGCCAGCAGCAACGACAGGGCCCCTCGACCCTACAATGAGCAGTTCTTC.

The J gene is TRBJ2-3, the V gene TRBV5-1; D is perhaps TRBD2 (5 bases). The CDR3 contains 15 residues. Trimming cost V 3 bases and J 2 bases, with 13 bases left between them. Per germline, CDR1 SGHRS and CDR2 YFSETQ. CDR3 in DNA: TGCGCCAGCAGCTCACCGGGAACGACCACAGATACGCAGTATTTT. It is translated as CASSSPGTTTDTQYF.

The table lists this clonotype with many counts. V is TRBV5-1 and J is TRBJ2-5; 10 bases are a match to TRBD1. Per the germline V gene, CDR1 is SGHRS and CDR2 is YFSETQ. The V segment lost 5 bases and the J segment 4 bases; nucleotides outside the gene matches: 2. The CDR3 length is 13 residues. The CDR3 DNA reads as TGCGCCAGCAGGCGGACAGGGGGAGAGACCCAGTACTTC. Translated: CASRRTGGETQYF.

This clonotype was recorded many times. V is TRBV5-1 and J is TRBJ2-5, with D perhaps TRBD1 or TRBD2 (5 bases each). In germline, CDR1 is SGHRS, CDR2 YFSETQ. The CDR3 has 16 amino acids. The V gene lost 1 base and the J gene lost 5 bases, with 18 bases spanning the gap. CDR3 amino acids: CASSLPLSGTLETQYF. As DNA, the CDR3 is TGCGCCAGCAGCTTGCCCCTGTCCGGGACCTTGGAGACCCAGTACTTC.